The rows below give T cell receptor beta chains drawn from one sample of a study of cytomegalovirus exposure and HLA in healthy donors. Only in-frame clones appear in the TCRdb table, and some are missing; sequencing was by immunoSEQ multiplex PCR. This repertoire shows 110,000 or so clones, about 90% found once; its top ten account for less than 2.5%. Sequenced: PBMCs. The source is a woman aged 18-29 years in good health and CMV-seronegative. CDR3s include the opening cysteine and the closing phenylalanine or tryptophan. A D gene is named only where the DNA matches it firmly. Expanded clones are given a class, and other clones once, few, many or no size at all.

abundance	d_gene	v_gene	j_gene	CDR3nt	CDR3aa
-	TRBD2	TRBV4-1	TRBJ2-2	TGCGCCAGCAGCCAAGCTACTAGCGGATATACCGGGGAGCTGTTTTTT	CASSQATSGYTGELFF
-	-	TRBV4-3	TRBJ2-3	TGCGCCAGCAGCCAACCCGGAGCGGCGCAGTATTTT	CASSQPGAAQYF
once	-	TRBV28	TRBJ1-2	TGTGCCAGCAGTTTGAGTACTCCCTATGGCTACACCTTC	CASSLSTPYGYTF
-	-	TRBV27	TRBJ2-3	TGTGCCAGCAGTTTTCCAGGCACAGATACGCAGTATTTT	CASSFPGTDTQYF
few	TRBD1	TRBV6-4	TRBJ2-2	TGTGCCAGCAGTGACTCGACACAGGGGGACACCGGGGAGCTGTTTTTT	CASSDSTQGDTGELFF
-	-	TRBV5-4	TRBJ1-2	TGTGCCAGCAGCTTGGAAGAGGCTAAGGGCTACACCTTC	CASSLEEAKGYTF
-	-	TRBV6-1	TRBJ2-1	TGTGCCAGCAGTGAATTGGGTACAGATTACAATGAGCAGTTCTTC	CASSELGTDYNEQFF
-	-	TRBV5-6	TRBJ2-1	TGTGCCAGCAGCGAGGACAGCTACAATGAGCAGTTCTTC	CASSEDSYNEQFF
-	TRBD2	TRBV18	TRBJ2-7	TGTGCCAGCTCACCGAGCGGGGGACCCTCCTACGAGCAGTACTTC	CASSPSGGPSYEQYF
-	-	TRBV28	TRBJ1-1	TGTGCCAGCAGTTTGTGGGGGCGGAACACTGAAGCTTTCTTT	CASSLWGRNTEAFF
-	-	TRBV9	TRBJ2-5	TGTGCCAGCAGCTCTAAAAACAGAGACCAAGAGACCCAGTACTTC	CASSSKNRDQETQYF
-	-	TRBV5-4	TRBJ2-3	TGTGCCAGCAGCTTCGGACAGAGCACAGATACGCAGTATTTT	CASSFGQSTDTQYF
-	-	TRBV9	TRBJ2-2	TGTGCCAGCAGCCCCCAAGTAGCGGCCGGGGAGCTGTTTTTT	CASSPQVAAGELFF
-	-	TRBV27	TRBJ1-6	TGTGCCAGCAGTTTATTTTCGGTAGGAGAAAATTCACCCCTCCACTTT	CASSLFSVGENSPLHF
-	-	TRBV7-2	TRBJ1-2	TGTGCCAGCAGCTTAGTTGGCCAGGGTTACGGCTACACCTTC	CASSLVGQGYGYTF
-	TRBD1	TRBV6-6	TRBJ1-2	TGTGCCAGCAGCACCAAGGACAGGGGCTTTATGGGCTACACCTTC	CASSTKDRGFMGYTF
-	TRBD2	TRBV30	TRBJ2-3	TGTGCCTGGAGTGAGGGAGTGAGCGGGGACACAGATACGCAGTATTTT	CAWSEGVSGDTDTQYF
-	TRBD1	TRBV28	TRBJ1-3	TGTGCCAGCAGTCTAAGATGGGGGACAGGGGGTCCCGGAAACACCATATATTTT	CASSLRWGTGGPGNTIYF
-	TRBD1	TRBV28	TRBJ1-4	TGTGCCACCAAAAGGTGGACAGGGGGGACAACTAATGAAAAACTGTTTTTT	CATKRWTGGTTNEKLFF
few	-	TRBV9	TRBJ1-1	TGTGCCAGCAGCTCGACAGGAGAGATGAACACTGAAGCTTTCTTT	CASSSTGEMNTEAFF
-	TRBD2	TRBV2	TRBJ2-1	TGTGCCAGCAGAAGCTCACTAGCGGGGGAGAGTGAGCAGTTCTTC	CASRSSLAGESEQFF
-	TRBD2	TRBV14	TRBJ2-1	TGTGCCAGCAGCCACCTAGCGGGGTACAATGAGCAGTTCTTC	CASSHLAGYNEQFF
once	-	TRBV29-1	TRBJ2-1	TGCAGCGACCGATTACAGGGTAGCTCCTACAATGAGCAGTTCTTC	CSDRLQGSSYNEQFF
once	TRBD1	TRBV7-8	TRBJ1-1	TGTGCCAGCACCCAGGGGGGCGGTACTGAAGCTTTCTTT	CASTQGGGTEAFF
-	-	TRBV7-2	TRBJ1-1	TGTGCCAGCACCCCCTTATGGGGCCTGGCAGCTTTCTTT	CASTPLWGLAAFF
-	-	TRBV4-2	TRBJ2-3	TGTGCCAGCAGCCAAGAGACTTTTTCCACAGATACGCAGTATTTT	CASSQETFSTDTQYF
few	TRBD1	TRBV4-3	TRBJ1-1	TGCGCCAGCAGCCCCCGGACAGGGGTGTCTTTCTTT	CASSPRTGVSFF